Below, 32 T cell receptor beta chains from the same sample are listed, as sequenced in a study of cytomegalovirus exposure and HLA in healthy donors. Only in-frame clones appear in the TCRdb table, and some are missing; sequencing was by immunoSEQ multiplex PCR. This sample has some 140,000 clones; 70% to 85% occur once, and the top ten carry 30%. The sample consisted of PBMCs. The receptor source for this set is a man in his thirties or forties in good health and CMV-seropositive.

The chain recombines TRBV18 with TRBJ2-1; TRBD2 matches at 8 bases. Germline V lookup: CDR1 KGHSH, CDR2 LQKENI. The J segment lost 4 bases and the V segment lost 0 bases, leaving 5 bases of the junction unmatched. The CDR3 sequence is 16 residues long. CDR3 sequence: CASSPPALAGYNEQFF. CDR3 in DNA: TGTGCCAGCTCACCACCTGCCCTAGCGGGTTACAATGAGCAGTTCTTC.

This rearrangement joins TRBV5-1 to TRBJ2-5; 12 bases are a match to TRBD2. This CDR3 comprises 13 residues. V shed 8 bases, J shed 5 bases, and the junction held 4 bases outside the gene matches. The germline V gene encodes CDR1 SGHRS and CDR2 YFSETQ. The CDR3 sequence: CASQTSGSETQYF. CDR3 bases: TGCGCCAGTCAGACTAGCGGGAGTGAGACCCAGTACTTC.

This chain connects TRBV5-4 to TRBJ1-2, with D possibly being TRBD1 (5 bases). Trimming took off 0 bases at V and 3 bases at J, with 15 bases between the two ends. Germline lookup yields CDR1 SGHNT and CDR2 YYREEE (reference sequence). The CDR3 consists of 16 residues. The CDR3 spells CASSLGQSNTYYGYTF. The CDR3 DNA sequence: TGTGCCAGCAGCTTGGGACAGTCAAATACCTACTATGGCTACACCTTC.

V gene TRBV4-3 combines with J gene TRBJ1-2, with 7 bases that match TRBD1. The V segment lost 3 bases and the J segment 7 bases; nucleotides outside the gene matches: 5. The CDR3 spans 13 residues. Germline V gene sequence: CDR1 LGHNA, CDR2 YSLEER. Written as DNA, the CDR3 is TGCGCCAGCAGCCAGGTGACAGGGACTGGCTACACCTTC. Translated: CASSQVTGTGYTF.

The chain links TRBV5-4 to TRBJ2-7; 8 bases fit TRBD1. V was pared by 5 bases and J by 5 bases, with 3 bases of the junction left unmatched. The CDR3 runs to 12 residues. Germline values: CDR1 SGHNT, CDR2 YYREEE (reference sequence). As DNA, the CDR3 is TGTGCCAGCAGAGGACAGGGAGACGAGCAGTACTTC. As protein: CASRGQGDEQYF.

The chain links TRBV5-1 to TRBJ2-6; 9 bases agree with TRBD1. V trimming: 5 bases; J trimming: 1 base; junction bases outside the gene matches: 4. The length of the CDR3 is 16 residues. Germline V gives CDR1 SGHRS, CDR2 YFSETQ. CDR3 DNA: TGCGCCAGCAGTCGGGACAGGGCGTCTGGGGCCAACGTCCTGACTTTC. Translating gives CASSRDRASGANVLTF.

CDR3 loop: CASSLWGVETQYF. The DNA of the CDR3 is TGTGCCAGCAGCTTATGGGGGGTAGAGACCCAGTACTTC. J is TRBJ2-5 and V is TRBV7-9; weak D call: TRBD2 (6 bases). From germline, CDR1 is SEHNR and CDR2 FQNEAQ (reference sequence). The CDR3 sequence is 13 residues long. V was cut by 2 bases and J by 4 bases, with 8 bases left in between.

CDR3 in DNA: TGTGCCAGCAGCGCAACGACAGGGACTGCCCACGAGCAGTACTTC. Encoded protein: CASSATTGTAHEQYF. V and J are TRBV9 and TRBJ2-7; D might be TRBD1 (7 bases). The CDR3 is 15 residues long. Trimming took 3 bases from V and 5 from J, leaving 18 bases between them. The germline V gene has CDR1 SGDLS and CDR2 YYNGEE.

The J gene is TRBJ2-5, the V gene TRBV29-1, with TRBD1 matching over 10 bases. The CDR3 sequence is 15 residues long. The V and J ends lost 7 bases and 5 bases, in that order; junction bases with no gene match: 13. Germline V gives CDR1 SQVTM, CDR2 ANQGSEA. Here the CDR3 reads CSAREGTGVIETQYF. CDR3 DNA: TGCAGCGCTCGGGAGGGGACAGGGGTTATTGAGACCCAGTACTTC.

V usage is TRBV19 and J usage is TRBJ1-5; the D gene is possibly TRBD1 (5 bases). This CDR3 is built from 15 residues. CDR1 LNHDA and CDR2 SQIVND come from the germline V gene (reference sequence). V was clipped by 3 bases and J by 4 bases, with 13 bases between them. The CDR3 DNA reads TGTGCCAGTAGTATCCGCCCCGGGGGGAATCAGCCCCAGCATTTT. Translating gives CASSIRPGGNQPQHF.

CDR3 coding DNA: TGCGCCAGCAGCTTGGTGGGACTAGCGGAACAAGAGACCCAGTACTTC. Translation gives CASSLVGLAEQETQYF. This chain connects TRBV5-1 to TRBJ2-5, with 11 bases lining up with TRBD2. Trimming removed 0 bases from V and 2 bases from J; junction bases left unmatched: 3. The CDR3 consists of 16 residues. Germline V gives CDR1 SGHRS, CDR2 YFSETQ.

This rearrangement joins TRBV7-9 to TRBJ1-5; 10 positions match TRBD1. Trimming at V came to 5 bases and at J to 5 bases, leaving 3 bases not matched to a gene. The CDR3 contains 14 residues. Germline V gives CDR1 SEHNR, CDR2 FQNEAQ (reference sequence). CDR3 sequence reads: CASSLDRGDQPQHF. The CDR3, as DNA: TGTGCCAGCAGCCTGGACAGGGGGGATCAGCCCCAGCATTTT.

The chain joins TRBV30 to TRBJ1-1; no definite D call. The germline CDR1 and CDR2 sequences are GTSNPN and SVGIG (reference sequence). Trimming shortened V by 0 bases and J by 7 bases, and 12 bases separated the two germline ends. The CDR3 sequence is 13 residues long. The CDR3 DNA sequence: TGTGCCTGGAGTGTATCTGGGCTTGATGAAGCTTTCTTT. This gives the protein CAWSVSGLDEAFF.

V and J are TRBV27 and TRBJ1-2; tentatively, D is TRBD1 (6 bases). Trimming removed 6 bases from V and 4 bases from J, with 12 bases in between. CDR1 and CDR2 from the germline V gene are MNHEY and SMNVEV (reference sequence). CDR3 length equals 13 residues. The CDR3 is CASSPTGIYGYTF. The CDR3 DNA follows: TGTGCCAGCAGCCCTACAGGGATCTATGGCTACACCTTC.

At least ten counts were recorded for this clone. CDR3 in DNA: TGCAGCGGCTCTCGACAGGGGAGCTACACCTTC. Translation gives CSGSRQGSYTF. The rearrangement links TRBV29-1 to TRBJ1-2; 8 bases are a match to TRBD1. CDR3 length: 11 residues. CDR1 and CDR2 (germline): SQVTM, ANQGSEA. V lost 7 bases and J lost 9; bases outside the gene matches: 7.

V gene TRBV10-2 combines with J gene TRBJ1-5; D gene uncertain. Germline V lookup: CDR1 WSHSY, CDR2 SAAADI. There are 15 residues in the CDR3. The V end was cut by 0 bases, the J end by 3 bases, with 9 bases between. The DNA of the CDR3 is TGCGCCAGCAGTGAGTCCCTCGGGGTCAATCAGCCCCAGCATTTT. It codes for CASSESLGVNQPQHF.

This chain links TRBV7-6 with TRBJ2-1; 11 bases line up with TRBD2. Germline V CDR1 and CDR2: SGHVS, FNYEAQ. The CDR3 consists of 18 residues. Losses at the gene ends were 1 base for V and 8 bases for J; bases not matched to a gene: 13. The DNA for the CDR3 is TGTGCCAGCAGCTTAGGGCTAGCGGGGGGCATATACATGGATGAGCAGTTCTTC. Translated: CASSLGLAGGIYMDEQFF.

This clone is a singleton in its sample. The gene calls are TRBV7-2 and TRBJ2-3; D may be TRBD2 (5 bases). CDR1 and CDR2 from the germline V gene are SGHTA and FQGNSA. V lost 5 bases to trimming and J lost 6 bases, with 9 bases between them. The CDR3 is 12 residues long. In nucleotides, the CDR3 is TGTGCCAGCAGCGGGCCGGGGGATACGCAGTATTTT. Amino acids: CASSGPGDTQYF.

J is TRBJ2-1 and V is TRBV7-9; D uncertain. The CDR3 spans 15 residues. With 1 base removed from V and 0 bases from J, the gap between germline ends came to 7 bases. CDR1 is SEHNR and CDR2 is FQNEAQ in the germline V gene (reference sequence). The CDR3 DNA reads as TGTGCCAGCAGCTTAGGGCCGTCCTCCTACAATGAGCAGTTCTTC. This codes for CASSLGPSSYNEQFF.

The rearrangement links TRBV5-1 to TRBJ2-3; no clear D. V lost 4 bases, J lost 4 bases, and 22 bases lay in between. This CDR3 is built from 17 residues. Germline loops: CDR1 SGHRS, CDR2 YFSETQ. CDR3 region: CASSVSPLSFSPDTQYF. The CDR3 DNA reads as TGCGCCAGCAGCGTCTCGCCCCTTAGCTTCTCCCCAGATACGCAGTATTTT.

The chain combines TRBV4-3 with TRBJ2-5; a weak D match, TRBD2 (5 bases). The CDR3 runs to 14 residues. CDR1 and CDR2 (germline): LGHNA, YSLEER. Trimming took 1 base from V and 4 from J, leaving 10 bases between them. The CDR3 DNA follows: TGCGCCAGCAGCCAAGTAGCGAGTAGAGAGACCCAGTACTTC. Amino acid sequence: CASSQVASRETQYF.

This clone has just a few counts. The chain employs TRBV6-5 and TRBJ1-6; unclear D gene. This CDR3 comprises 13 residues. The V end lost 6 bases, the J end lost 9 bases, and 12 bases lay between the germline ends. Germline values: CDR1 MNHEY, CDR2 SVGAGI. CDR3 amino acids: CASSWAYGSPLHF. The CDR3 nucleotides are TGTGCCAGCAGCTGGGCCTACGGTTCACCCCTCCACTTT.

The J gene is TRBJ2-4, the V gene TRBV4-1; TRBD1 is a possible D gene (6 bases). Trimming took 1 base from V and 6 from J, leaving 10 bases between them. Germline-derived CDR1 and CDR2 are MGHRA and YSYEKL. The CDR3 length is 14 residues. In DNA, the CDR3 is TGCGCCAGCAGCCAAGGGGGGCTGGGAAACATTCAGTACTTC. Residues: CASSQGGLGNIQYF.

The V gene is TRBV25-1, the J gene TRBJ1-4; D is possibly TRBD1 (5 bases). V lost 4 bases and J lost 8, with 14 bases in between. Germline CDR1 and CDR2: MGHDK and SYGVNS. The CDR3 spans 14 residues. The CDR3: CASSASGVGEKLFF. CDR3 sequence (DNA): TGTGCCAGCAGTGCGTCGGGGGTTGGGGAAAAACTGTTTTTT.

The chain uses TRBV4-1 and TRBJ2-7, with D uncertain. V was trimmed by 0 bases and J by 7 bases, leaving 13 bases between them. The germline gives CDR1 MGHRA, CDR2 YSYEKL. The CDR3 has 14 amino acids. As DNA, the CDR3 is TGCGCCAGCAGCCAAGATCTGGGCCCGGTAGAGCAGTACTTC. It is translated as CASSQDLGPVEQYF.

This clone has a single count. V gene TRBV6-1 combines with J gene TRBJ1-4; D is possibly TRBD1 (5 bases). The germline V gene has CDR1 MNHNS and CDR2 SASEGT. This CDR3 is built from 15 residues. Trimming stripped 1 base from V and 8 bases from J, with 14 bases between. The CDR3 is CASSEGAGWWEKLFF. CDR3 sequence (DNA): TGTGCCAGCAGTGAAGGGGCAGGGTGGTGGGAAAAACTGTTTTTT.

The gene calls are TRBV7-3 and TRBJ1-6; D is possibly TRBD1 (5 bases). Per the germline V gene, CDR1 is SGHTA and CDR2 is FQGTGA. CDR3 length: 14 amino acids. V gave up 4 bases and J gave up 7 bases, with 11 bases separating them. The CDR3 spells CASSSQALNSPLHF. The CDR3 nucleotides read TGTGCCAGCAGCTCACAGGCCTTAAATTCACCCCTCCACTTT. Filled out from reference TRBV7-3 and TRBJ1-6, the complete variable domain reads GAGVSQTPSNKVTEKGKYVELRCDPISGHTALYWYRQSLGQGPEFLIYFQGTGAADDSGLPNDRFFAVRPEGSVSTLKIQRTERGDSAVYLCASSSQALNSPLHFGNGTRLTVT.

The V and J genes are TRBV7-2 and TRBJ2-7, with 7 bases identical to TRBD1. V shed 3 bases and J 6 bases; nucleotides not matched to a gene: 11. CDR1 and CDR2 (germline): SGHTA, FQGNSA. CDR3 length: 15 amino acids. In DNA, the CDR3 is TGTGCCAGCAGCTTGACCGGACAGGCCGCGAGCGAGCAGTACTTC. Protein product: CASSLTGQAASEQYF.

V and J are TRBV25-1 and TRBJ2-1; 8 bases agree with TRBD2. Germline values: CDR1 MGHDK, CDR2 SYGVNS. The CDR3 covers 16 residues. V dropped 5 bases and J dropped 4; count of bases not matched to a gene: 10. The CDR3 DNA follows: TGTGCCAGCAGTTGGGGGGCGGGGGGCCATTACAATGAGCAGTTCTTC. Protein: CASSWGAGGHYNEQFF. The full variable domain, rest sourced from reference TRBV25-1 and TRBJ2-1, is EADIYQTPRYLVIGTGKKITLECSQTMGHDKMYWYQQDPGMELHLIHYSYGVNSTEKGDLSSESTVSRIRTEHFPLTLESARPSHTSQYLCASSWGAGGHYNEQFFGPGTRLTVL.

The CDR3: CSVEGSIAGAFVETQYF. The CDR3 DNA reads TGCAGCGTTGAAGGGTCGATAGCGGGGGCCTTCGTGGAGACCCAGTACTTC. V is TRBV29-1 and J is TRBJ2-5; 9 nucleotides line up with TRBD2. The V and J ends lost 1 base and 5 bases, in that order; junction bases with no gene match: 14. Germline V gene sequence: CDR1 SQVTM, CDR2 ANQGSEA. The CDR3 covers 17 residues.

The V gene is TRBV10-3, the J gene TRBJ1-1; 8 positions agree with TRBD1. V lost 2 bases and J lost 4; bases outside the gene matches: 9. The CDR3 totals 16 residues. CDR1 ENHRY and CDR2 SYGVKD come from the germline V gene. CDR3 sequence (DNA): TGTGCCATCAGTGAGCGGCAGGGGGCCAGCAGCACTGAAGCTTTCTTT. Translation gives CAISERQGASSTEAFF.

The CDR3 reads CASSLVGGVTGELFF. In DNA form, the CDR3 reads TGTGCCAGCAGCTTAGTAGGAGGGGTCACCGGGGAGCTGTTTTTT. This chain connects TRBV7-8 to TRBJ2-2; perhaps TRBD2 as D (6 bases). This CDR3 has 15 residues. V lost 1 base and J lost 4, with 10 bases in between. Germline V gene data show CDR1 as SGHVS and CDR2 as FQNEAQ.